The 3 T cell receptor beta chains listed next were all sequenced from one sample in a study of T cell responses to AZD1222 COVID-19 vaccine. This table comes from immunoSEQ multiplex PCR, and its TCRdb copy is limited to in-frame clones, with some not included. Of roughly 96,000 clones in the sample, more than 75% were seen once. The sample in question was peripheral blood, obtained 28 days after the second AZD1222 dose. Receptor source: an adult who received the AZD1222 COVID-19 vaccine.

The rearrangement uses TRBV5-4 and TRBJ2-5; 9 bases are a match to TRBD1. The CDR3 runs 16 residues. The trim removed 2 bases at V and 3 bases at J, leaving 8 bases unmatched. CDR1 and CDR2 (germline): SGHNT, YYREEE (reference sequence). CDR3 in DNA: TGTGCCAGCAGCTTAGCAGGTTGGACAGGGGAAGAGACCCAGTACTTC. Translating gives CASSLAGWTGEETQYF.

This CDR3 is CASGYRGYNEQFF. Written as DNA, the CDR3 is TGCGCCAGCGGCTACAGGGGCTACAATGAGCAGTTCTTC. This chain uses TRBV5-1 with TRBJ2-1; 7 bases line up with TRBD1. The ends lost 7 bases at V and 3 bases at J; junction bases unmatched: 4. There are 13 residues in the CDR3. Germline loops: CDR1 SGHRS, CDR2 YFSETQ.

This sequence joins TRBV5-1 and TRBJ2-5, with D hard to call. The V and J ends lost 0 bases and 0 bases respectively, with 6 bases between them. CDR1 and CDR2 (germline): SGHRS, YFSETQ. The CDR3 extends over 14 amino acids. The CDR3 DNA reads as TGCGCCAGCAGCTTGGAGGCAGACCAAGAGACCCAGTACTTC. The encoded protein is CASSLEADQETQYF.